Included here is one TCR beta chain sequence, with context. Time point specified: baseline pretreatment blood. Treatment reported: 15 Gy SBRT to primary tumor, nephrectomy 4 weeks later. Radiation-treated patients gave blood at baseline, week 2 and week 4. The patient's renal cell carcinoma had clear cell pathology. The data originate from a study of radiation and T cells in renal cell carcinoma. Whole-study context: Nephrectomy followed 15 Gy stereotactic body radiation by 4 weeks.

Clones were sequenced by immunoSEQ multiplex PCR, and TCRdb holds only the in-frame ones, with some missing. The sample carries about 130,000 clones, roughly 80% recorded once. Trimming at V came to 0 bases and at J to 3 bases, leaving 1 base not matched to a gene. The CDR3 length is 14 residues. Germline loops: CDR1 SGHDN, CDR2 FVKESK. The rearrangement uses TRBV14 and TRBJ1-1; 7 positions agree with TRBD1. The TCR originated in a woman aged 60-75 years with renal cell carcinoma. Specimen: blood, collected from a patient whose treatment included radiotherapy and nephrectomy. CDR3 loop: CASSQEGQHTEAFF. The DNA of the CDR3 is TGTGCCAGCAGCCAAGAGGGACAGCACACTGAAGCTTTCTTT.